This T cell receptor beta chain was identified in a study of Ad26.COV2.S vaccination and SARS-CoV-2 variants (dated by TCRdb to about 2021). As for the study more broadly: Vaccine-arm donors came from COV1001, a multicentre, randomized, double-blind, placebo-controlled phase I-IIa trial of Ad26.COV2.S in healthy adults. Ad26.COV2.S was given intramuscularly at 5x10^10 or 1x10^11 viral particles, as a single shot or as two shots 56 days apart. TCRbeta repertoire sequencing served as the tool for gauging how specific and how broad the SARS-CoV-2-reactive T cell receptors were following Ad26.COV2.S vaccination. The TCR-sequenced set comprised about 32 samples: approximately 19 Ad26.COV2.S vaccine recipients, 5 placebo recipients and 8 SARS-CoV-2 convalescent individuals. Trial participants were randomized into five groups of five, in which low-dose or high-dose Ad26.COV2.S was given once or twice, or placebo was given on both occasions. Investigators remained blinded to trial group allocation during experiments and outcome assessment.

Findings and caveats that apply to the study as a whole: According to the authors, total T cell responses may have been underestimated by the TCR breadth and depth analyses. After vaccination, substantial breadth of spike-specific CD8+ and CD4+ T cell responses was reported. Vaccine and placebo recipients had similar non-spike TCR breadth, a finding consistent with the vaccine containing only spike. Higher spike-specific TCR breadth was observed in Ad26.COV2.S recipients than in placebo recipients (P = 0.0014). The study was not powered for comparison of responses between vaccine doses or regimens.

The CDR3 contains 17 residues, cysteine and phenylalanine counted. Only CDR3 DNA remains: 51 bases, in frame from the first base. The V end loses 9 bases and the J end loses 2 bases, and a stretch of 27 bases separates them. The treatment or condition label of this sample denotes: 19 received Ad26.COV2.S at low or high dose, single or two shots; about 5 received placebo; per-sample allocation not given. For vaccine and placebo recipients, repertoires were sequenced using samples collected on day 63 after the first injection. Between 29 July and 7 August 2020, Cohort 1b enrolled some 25 adults aged 18-55 years at one site in Boston, USA. As a vaccine, Ad26.COV2.S was a replication-incompetent adenovirus type 26 vector that expressed a prefusion-stabilized SARS-CoV-2 spike protein derived from the original Wuhan strain. Turning to this clone: Its antigen is currently not known. Per-nucleotide qualities are absent, and no much larger clonotype sits a single base away.

The immunoSEQ Assay was used to sequence TCRbeta CDR3 regions. After extraction, genomic DNA underwent amplification by bias-controlled multiplex PCR, followed by high-throughput sequencing. The authors' analysis ran thus. To quantify the absolute abundance of every unique TCRbeta CDR3 region, sequences were collapsed and filtered. T cell fraction was estimated by normalizing TCRbeta template counts to usable DNA, which was measured by amplifying reference genes present in all nucleated cells. Repertoire TCRs were annotated as SARS-CoV-2-specific by exact matching of V gene, CDR3 amino acid sequence and J gene to a known reactive TCR set. The reference SARS-CoV-2 TCR set was derived from MIRA and filtered for enrichment in COVID-19-positive ImmuneCODE repertoires, a step that removed public or cross-reactive TCRs. Drawing on the MIRA antigens, annotated TCRs were analysed further at the level of specific ORF or position within ORF. Breadth was defined as annotated unique rearrangements over total unique productive rearrangements; depth was the summed frequency of those rearrangements. Two-sided Wilcoxon rank-sum tests were used to compare TCR breadth between groups. TCRdb took over this immuneACCESS table, retaining in-frame rearrangements with V and J assigned. Such tables are incomplete; in checked studies, under half of the missing clones stem from an unresolved V gene, and the remainder is unexplained. The DNA was the basis for D and trimming; V, J and clone size are from that table. This sample holds approximately 300,000 clones; around four fifths were observed only once. The ten top clones hold approximately 2% of the sample.

The chain joins TRBV5-3 to TRBJ2-7, with TRBD1 tentatively as D gene (7 bases match). TRBV5-3 is designated an ORF whose function remains uncertain. The sample in question was peripheral blood, obtained in a trial of Ad26.COV2.S vaccine versus placebo. The sequence derives from a person aged 18-60 years who received the Ad26.COV2.S COVID-19 vaccine or a placebo. The DNA reads as follows: TGTGCCACCCAAGGGGGGCCAGGGGGTTGTTTGCCCTACGAGCAGTACTTC. Its protein reads: CATQGGPGGCLPYEQYF.